A single sample is the source of the 15 T cell receptor beta chains below, sequenced in a study of blood T cells in healthy people across ages. With a J-beta primer mix and a sample-barcoded 5' primer, a second PCR ran about 7 to 11 cycles. TCRdb redid the calling of the 5' RACE reads with MiXCR, one entry per CDR3 protein. The sample lists some 1.8 million distinct CDR3 sequences, roughly two fifths occurring once. The source material was blood. These receptors were collected from a human donor in good health.

The chain joins TRBV6-1 to TRBJ2-1; no clear D. The CDR3 has 11 amino acids. Germline-derived CDR1 and CDR2 are MNHNS and SASEGT. Trimming left V 6 bases short and J 6 bases short, with 6 bases between. The CDR3 sequence: CASSDLNEQFF. The DNA for the CDR3 is TGTGCCAGCAGCGATCTCAATGAGCAGTTCTTC.

The chain recombines TRBV5-1 with TRBJ2-1; 7 bases line up with TRBD1. From germline, CDR1 is SGHRS and CDR2 YFSETQ. V lost 3 bases and J lost 12; bases outside the gene matches: 9. This CDR3 has 13 residues. CDR3 region: CASSWGQSQGQFF. For the CDR3, the DNA is TGCGCCAGCAGCTGGGGACAGTCACAGGGGCAGTTCTTC.

The V gene is TRBV19, the J gene TRBJ2-7, with TRBD2 matching over 10 bases. The CDR3 has 17 amino acids. V trimming: 5 bases; J trimming: 0 bases; junction bases outside the gene matches: 10. Germline-derived CDR1 and CDR2 are LNHDA and SQIVND (reference sequence). This CDR3 reads CASSEVAGGHTSYEQYF. The CDR3, as DNA: TGTGCCAGTAGTGAGGTAGCGGGGGGCCATACCTCCTACGAGCAGTACTTC.

The rearrangement uses TRBV7-2 and TRBJ1-4; D unclear. Germline CDR1 and CDR2: SGHTA and FQGNSA. The CDR3 consists of 14 residues. V dropped 4 bases and J dropped 4 bases, with 10 bases sitting between them. The CDR3 reads CASSSTASNEKLFF. In DNA, the CDR3 is TGTGCCAGCAGCTCGACGGCAAGTAATGAAAAACTGTTTTTT. Together with reference TRBV7-2 and TRBJ1-4, the CDR3 gives the full variable domain: GAGVSQSPSNKVTEKGKDVELRCDPISGHTALYWYRQSLGQGLEFLIYFQGNSAPDKSGLPSDRFSAERTGGSVSTLTIQRTQQEDSAVYLCASSSTASNEKLFFGSGTQLSVL.

The V and J genes are TRBV11-2 and TRBJ2-1; D unresolved. The germline V and J ends were trimmed by 1 base and 6 bases, with 10 bases remaining between them. This CDR3 has 14 residues. Looked up from germline, CDR1 is SGHAT and CDR2 is FQNNGV. The CDR3 sequence is CASSLVLYPNEQFF. The CDR3 DNA is TGTGCCAGCAGCTTAGTACTTTACCCCAATGAGCAGTTCTTC.

The chain has TRBV15 and TRBJ1-4; no clear D. The CDR3 contains 15 residues. Trimming shortened V by 1 base and J by 0 bases, and 6 bases separated the two germline ends. The germline CDR1 and CDR2 sequences are LNHNV and YYDKDF (reference sequence). As DNA, the CDR3 is TGTGCCACCAGCAGAGGGTTCTCAACTAATGAAAAACTGTTTTTT. Its protein is CATSRGFSTNEKLFF.

In its sample, this clonotype was seen a few times. The chain has TRBV7-3 and TRBJ2-1; D is undetermined. The CDR3 covers 12 residues. V lost 3 bases to trimming and J lost 9 bases, with 9 bases between them. Germline V gene lookup returns CDR1 SGHTA and CDR2 FQGTGA. DNA of the CDR3: TGTGCCAGCAGCTTGAGCAGAGCTGAGCAGTTCTTC. Protein sequence: CASSLSRAEQFF.

The V call is TRBV6-5, the J call TRBJ1-5; D is uncertain. Germline V gene sequence: CDR1 MNHEY, CDR2 SVGAGI. Trimming took off 7 bases at V and 4 bases at J, with 11 bases between the two ends. The CDR3 consists of 13 residues. The CDR3 is CASTEGSNQPQHF. DNA of the CDR3: TGTGCCAGCACTGAAGGGTCAAATCAGCCCCAGCATTTT.

The genes are TRBV6-1 and TRBJ2-7; D assignment may be TRBD1 or TRBD2 (7 bases each). Germline CDR1 reads MNHNS; CDR2 reads SASEGT. Deletions cut 3 bases from V and 5 bases from J, with 14 bases between. The CDR3 has 14 amino acids. The CDR3, as DNA: TGTGCCAGCAGTGAGTTGCAGGGGGGGCACGAGCAGTACTTC. Residues: CASSELQGGHEQYF.

The chain employs TRBV30 and TRBJ2-4, with D perhaps matching TRBD2 (5 bases). The V gene's germline CDR1 is GTSNPN and CDR2 SVGIG (reference sequence). The CDR3 is 15 amino acids. V was shortened by 4 bases and J by 1 base, with 14 bases between the two germline ends. CDR3 region: CAWTRGMGAKNIQYF. In DNA, the CDR3 is TGTGCCTGGACTCGGGGTATGGGGGCCAAAAACATTCAGTACTTC. Variable domain in full (rest from reference TRBV30 and TRBJ2-4): SQTIHQWPATLVQPVGSPLSLECTVEGTSNPNLYWYRQAAGRGLQLLFYSVGIGQISSEVPQNLSASRPQDRQFILSSKKLLLSDSGFYLCAWTRGMGAKNIQYFGAGTRLSVL.

The CDR3 DNA follows: TGCGGCTTGACAGGAGACCTCAATTCACCCCTCCACTTT. Its protein is CGLTGDLNSPLHF. The chain carries TRBV29-1 and TRBJ1-6; perhaps TRBD1 as D (6 bases). Germline-derived CDR1 and CDR2 are SQVTM and ANQGSEA. This CDR3 has 13 amino acids.

The count of this clonotype is one. The chain combines TRBV7-2 with TRBJ1-1; the D is unclear. CDR3 size: 13 residues. The germline V and J ends were trimmed by 1 base and 10 bases, with 13 bases remaining between them. Per germline, CDR1 SGHTA and CDR2 FQGNSA. This chain's CDR3 is CASSLVEGRGAFF. The CDR3 DNA reads TGTGCCAGCAGCTTAGTGGAGGGTCGGGGAGCTTTCTTT.

Ten or more counts support this clonotype. The chain links TRBV6-2 or TRBV6-3 to TRBJ1-2; D is unclear. Germline lookup yields CDR1 MNHEY and CDR2 SVGEGT. V lost 0 bases to trimming and J lost 5 bases, with 4 bases between them. The CDR3 spans 12 residues. The CDR3 DNA is TGTGCCAGCAGTTACTCAGGGTATGGCTACACCTTC. It specifies CASSYSGYGYTF.

This clonotype was counted only a few times. The chain is built from TRBV20-1 and TRBJ1-2; TRBD1 matches at 9 bases. Germline lookup yields CDR1 DFQATT and CDR2 SNEGSKA (reference sequence). This CDR3 has 11 amino acids. After removal of 5 bases from V and 9 bases from J, the junction contained 4 bases not matched to a gene. CDR3 in DNA: TGCAGTGCTGCCGGACAGGGGAGCTACACCTTC. It encodes CSAAGQGSYTF.

The chain employs TRBV11-2 and TRBJ2-7; the D call may be TRBD1 or TRBD2 (5 bases each). Looked up from germline, CDR1 is SGHAT and CDR2 is FQNNGV. Trimming shortened V by 0 bases and J by 2 bases, and 11 bases separated the two germline ends. The CDR3 runs to 15 residues. This CDR3 reads CASSLDGGAAYEQYF. In DNA form, the CDR3 reads TGTGCCAGCAGCTTAGATGGGGGAGCGGCCTACGAGCAGTACTTC.